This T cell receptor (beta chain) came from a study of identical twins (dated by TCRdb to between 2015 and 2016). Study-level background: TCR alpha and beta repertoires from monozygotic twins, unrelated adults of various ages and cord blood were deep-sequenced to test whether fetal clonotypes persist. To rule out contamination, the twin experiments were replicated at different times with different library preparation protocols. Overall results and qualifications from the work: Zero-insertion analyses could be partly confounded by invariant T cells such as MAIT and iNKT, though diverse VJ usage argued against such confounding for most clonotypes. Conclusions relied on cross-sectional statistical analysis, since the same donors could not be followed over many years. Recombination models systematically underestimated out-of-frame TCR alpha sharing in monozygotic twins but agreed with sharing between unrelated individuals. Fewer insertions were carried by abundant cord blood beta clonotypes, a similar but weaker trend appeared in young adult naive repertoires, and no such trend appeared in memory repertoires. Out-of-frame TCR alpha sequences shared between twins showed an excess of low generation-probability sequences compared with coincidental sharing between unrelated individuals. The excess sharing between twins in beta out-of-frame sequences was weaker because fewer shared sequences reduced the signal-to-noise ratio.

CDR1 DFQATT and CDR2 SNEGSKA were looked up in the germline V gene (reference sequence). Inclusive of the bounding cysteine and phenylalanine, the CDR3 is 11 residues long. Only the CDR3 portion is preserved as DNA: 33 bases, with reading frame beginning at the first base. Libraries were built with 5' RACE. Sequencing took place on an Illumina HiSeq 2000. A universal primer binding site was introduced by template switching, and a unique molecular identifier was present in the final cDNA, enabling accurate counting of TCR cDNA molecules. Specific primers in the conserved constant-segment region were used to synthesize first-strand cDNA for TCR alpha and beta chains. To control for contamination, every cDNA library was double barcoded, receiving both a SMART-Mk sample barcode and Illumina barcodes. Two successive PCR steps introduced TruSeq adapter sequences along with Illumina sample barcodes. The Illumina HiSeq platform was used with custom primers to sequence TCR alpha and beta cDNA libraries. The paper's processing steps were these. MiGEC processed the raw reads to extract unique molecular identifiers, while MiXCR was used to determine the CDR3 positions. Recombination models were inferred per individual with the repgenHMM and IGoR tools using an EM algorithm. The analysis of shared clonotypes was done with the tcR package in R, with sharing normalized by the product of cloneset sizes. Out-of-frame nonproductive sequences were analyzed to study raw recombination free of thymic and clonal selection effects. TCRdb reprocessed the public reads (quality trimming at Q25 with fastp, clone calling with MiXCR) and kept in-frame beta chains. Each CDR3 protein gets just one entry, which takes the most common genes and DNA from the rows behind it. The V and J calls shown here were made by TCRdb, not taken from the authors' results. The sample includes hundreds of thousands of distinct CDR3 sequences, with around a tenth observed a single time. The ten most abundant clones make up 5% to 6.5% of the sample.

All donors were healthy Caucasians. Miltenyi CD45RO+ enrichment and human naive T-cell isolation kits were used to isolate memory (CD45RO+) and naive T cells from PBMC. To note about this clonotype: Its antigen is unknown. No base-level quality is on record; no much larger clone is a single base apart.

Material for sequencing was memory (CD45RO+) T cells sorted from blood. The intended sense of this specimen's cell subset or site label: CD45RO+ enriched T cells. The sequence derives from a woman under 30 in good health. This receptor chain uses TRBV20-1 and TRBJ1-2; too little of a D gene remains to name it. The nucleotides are TGCAGCGGGAGAGGGCGATATGGCTACACCTTC. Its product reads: CSGRGRYGYTF.